This entry is about one T cell receptor (beta chain). The antigen remains unidentified. The CDR3 runs 14 residues. Germline CDR1 reads SGHVS; CDR2 reads FQNEAQ. The V end lost 3 bases, the J end lost 3 bases, and 12 bases lay between the germline ends. The sample originates from a study of OX40 agonist ivuxolimab in advanced cancers. Study-wide background: A male proportion of around 86% was recorded, with mean age about 62 years and range about 23 to 90. Three patients showed partial responses: one hepatocellular carcinoma and two cutaneous melanoma cases.

Clones were sequenced by immunoSEQ multiplex PCR, and TCRdb holds only the in-frame ones, with some missing. Of some 12,000 clones listed, around 83% were seen once; the top ten hold around 20%. Study-level results: At 0.1 to 3.0 mg/kg, clonal expansion of CD4+ and CD8+ blood T cells had occurred by week 6. On average, CD8+ T cells showed a greater number of expanded clones than CD4+.

This TCR derives from an adult with an advanced solid tumor such as melanoma, head and neck, liver or kidney cancer. The rearrangement joins TRBV7-8 to TRBJ2-7, with TRBD1 as a possible D gene (5 bases). Source: CD4+ or CD8+ T cells sorted from blood, taken in a trial of the OX40 agonist ivuxolimab. Written as DNA, the CDR3 is TGTGCCAGCAGCTTCGACTGGGGCATCTACGAGCAGTACTTC. It encodes CASSFDWGIYEQYF. The variable domain in full, completed from reference TRBV7-8 and TRBJ2-7, reads GAGVSQSPRYKVAKRGQDVALRCDPISGHVSLFWYQQALGQGPEFLTYFQNEAQLDKSGLPSDRFFAERPEGSVSTLKIQRTQQEDSAVYLCASSFDWGIYEQYFGPGTRLTVT.